This TCR beta chain is from a study of blood T cell repertoires in COVID-19. This clone was found once. Libraries were prepared by immunoSEQ multiplex PCR; TCRdb keeps only in-frame clonotypes and omits some of them. This sample has 150,000 to 200,000 clones, with 87% found just once. The receptor's source is a woman aged 45-65 years with acute or convalescent COVID-19. The sequencing input was peripheral blood.

The CDR3 spells CASSEARGAYNEQFF. In DNA, the CDR3 is TGTGCCAGCAGTGAAGCGCGGGGAGCCTACAATGAGCAGTTCTTC. This chain connects TRBV2 to TRBJ2-1; perhaps TRBD2 as D (6 bases). Trimming removed 0 bases at V and 2 bases at J, with 8 bases between. The CDR3 contains 15 residues. Germline V gene sequence: CDR1 SNHLY, CDR2 FYNNEI.